These 29 T cell receptor beta chains were sequenced from one sample in a study of blood T cells in healthy people across ages. Primers used in a second PCR of about 6 to 12 cycles were a sample-barcoded 5' primer and a J-beta primer mix. TCRdb fed the 5' RACE reads into MiXCR, producing one record per CDR3 protein. Of 790,000 or so distinct CDR3 sequences detected, 35% to 50% appear once; the ten largest clones hold roughly 18%. The sequencing input was blood. Receptors were obtained from a man older than 75 in good health.

The genes are TRBV6-6 and TRBJ2-5, with TRBD2 matching over 8 bases. The CDR3 spans 13 residues. Germline CDR1 MNHNY, CDR2 SVGAGI (reference sequence). V shed 4 bases, J shed 4 bases, and the junction held 2 bases outside the gene matches. CDR3 bases: TGTGCCAGCAGTTGTAGCGGGACAGAGACCCAGTACTTC. It specifies CASSCSGTETQYF.

This chain joins TRBV7-2 and TRBJ1-2, with 7 bases identical to TRBD1. CDR3 length: 14 residues. Germline values: CDR1 SGHTA, CDR2 FQGNSA. V lost 8 bases to trimming and J lost 4 bases; unmatched junction nucleotides: 10. CDR3: CASHRGGAVYGYTF. In DNA form, the CDR3 reads TGTGCCAGCCATAGAGGGGGCGCGGTCTATGGCTACACCTTC.

V usage is TRBV27 and J usage is TRBJ2-1; 8 bases are shared with TRBD2. The ends lost 7 bases at V and 3 bases at J; junction bases unmatched: 8. Germline CDR1 MNHEY, CDR2 SMNVEV (reference sequence). This CDR3 is built from 15 residues. CDR3 in DNA: TGTGCCAGCACATCCGGGACTAGAGGCTACAATGAGCAGTTCTTC. The encoded protein is CASTSGTRGYNEQFF.

The rearrangement joins TRBV7-2 to TRBJ2-1; D is possibly TRBD1 or TRBD2 (5 bases each). The germline CDR1 and CDR2 sequences are SGHTA and FQGNSA. The CDR3 is 16 amino acids. V was clipped by 1 base and J by 0 bases, with 10 bases between them. The DNA of the CDR3 is TGTGCCAGCAGCTTAGGGGGGAACCCCTCCTACAATGAGCAGTTCTTC. It is translated as CASSLGGNPSYNEQFF. The whole variable domain, filled in from reference TRBV7-2 and TRBJ2-1, reads GAGVSQSPSNKVTEKGKDVELRCDPISGHTALYWYRQSLGQGLEFLIYFQGNSAPDKSGLPSDRFSAERTGGSVSTLTIQRTQQEDSAVYLCASSLGGNPSYNEQFFGPGTRLTVL.

In this sample, this clonotype turned up a few times. V usage is TRBV5-1 and J usage is TRBJ2-3; 8 nucleotides agree with TRBD1. In germline, CDR1 is SGHRS, CDR2 YFSETQ. The ends lost 5 bases at V and 1 base at J; junction bases unmatched: 3. The CDR3 is made up of 14 amino acids. CDR3 nucleotide sequence: TGCGCCAGCAGGTCGACAGGGGGCACAGATACGCAGTATTTT. This translates into CASRSTGGTDTQYF.

The chain couples TRBV7-2 to TRBJ2-4, with 14 positions matching TRBD2. Germline V gene data show CDR1 as SGHTA and CDR2 as FQGNSA. The CDR3 has 17 residues. Trimming cost V 5 bases and J 6 bases; bases outside gene matches: 9. For the CDR3, the DNA is TGTGCCAGCAGCATGGGGACTAGCGGGAGTAGGCTAAACATTCAGTACTTC. Translated, it gives CASSMGTSGSRLNIQYF.

This sequence joins TRBV15 and TRBJ2-3; 13 bases line up with TRBD2. Germline V gene sequence: CDR1 LNHNV, CDR2 YYDKDF (reference sequence). V lost 3 bases, J lost 3 bases, and 3 bases stayed unmatched. CDR3 length: 16 residues. DNA of the CDR3: TGTGCCACCAGCAGCGGGACTAGCGGGGTAACAGATACGCAGTATTTT. Amino acid sequence: CATSSGTSGVTDTQYF.

The chain combines TRBV20-1 with TRBJ1-5; 8 bases are a match to TRBD1. The CDR3 consists of 14 residues. Per the germline V gene, CDR1 is DFQATT and CDR2 is SNEGSKA (reference sequence). V lost 3 bases, J lost 6 bases, and 7 bases stayed unmatched. The CDR3 sequence is CSASRTGLGQPQHF. CDR3 coding DNA: TGCAGTGCTAGCAGGACAGGGTTGGGTCAGCCCCAGCATTTT.

V gene TRBV2 combines with J gene TRBJ2-1, with D maybe TRBD1 (5 bases). Germline V gives CDR1 SNHLY, CDR2 FYNNEI. The CDR3 extends over 13 amino acids. The V end lost 7 bases, the J end lost 6 bases, and 13 bases lay between the germline ends. The chain's CDR3 is CASTERGVNEQFF. The CDR3 DNA reads TGTGCCAGCACCGAAAGGGGTGTCAATGAGCAGTTCTTC.

The chain employs TRBV12-3 or TRBV12-4 and TRBJ1-2, with D tentatively TRBD1 (6 bases). Trimming took 7 bases from V and 4 from J, leaving 19 bases between them. The CDR3 has 15 residues. Here the CDR3 DNA reads TGTGCCAGCACTCGTAGCGGGGGGCAGAGCTATGGCTACACCTTC. This sequence encodes CASTRSGGQSYGYTF.

To note about this clonotype: Possible read error: a much larger clone is one base away. This sequence joins TRBV21-1 and TRBJ2-1. TRBV21-1 is given as a pseudogene. The CDR3 has 9 amino acids. The CDR3 DNA is TGTGCCAGTCCTCACGAGCAGTTCTTC. This translates into CASPHEQFF.

The chain links TRBV4-2 to TRBJ2-1, with D perhaps TRBD2 (6 bases). There are 18 residues in the CDR3. Germline values: CDR1 LGHNA, CDR2 YNFKEQ. Deletions cut 3 bases from V and 0 bases from J, with 18 bases between. For the CDR3, the DNA is TGTGCCAGCAGCCACCTGTTAGCGGCCGCAGACTCCTACAATGAGCAGTTCTTC. Its translation: CASSHLLAAADSYNEQFF.

The gene calls are TRBV5-1 and TRBJ2-2; 8 bases fit TRBD2. CDR1 SGHRS and CDR2 YFSETQ come from the germline V gene. The ends lost 4 bases at V and 6 bases at J; junction bases unmatched: 5. The CDR3 has 14 residues. The CDR3 reads CASSGGLESGELFF. CDR3 sequence (DNA): TGCGCCAGCAGCGGGGGACTAGAATCCGGGGAGCTGTTTTTT. Full variable domain (outside the CDR3, taken from reference TRBV5-1 and TRBJ2-2): KAGVTQTPRYLIKTRGQQVTLSCSPISGHRSVSWYQQTPGQGLQFLFEYFSETQRNKGNFPGRFSGRQFSNSRSEMNVSTLELGDSALYLCASSGGLESGELFFGEGSRLTVL.

This clonotype was detected many times. The genes are TRBV20-1 and TRBJ2-3, with TRBD2 matching 12 bases. This CDR3 is built from 18 residues. CDR1 and CDR2 (germline): DFQATT, SNEGSKA (reference sequence). J gave up 6 bases and V 6 bases, and 19 bases lay outside the gene matches. The CDR3 here is CSAIVVPSGRALHDTQYF. CDR3 nucleotides: TGCAGTGCCATCGTTGTACCTAGCGGGAGGGCCCTCCATGATACGCAGTATTTT.

This clonotype has only one observation. Germline and junction disagree at one end, which may indicate a read error. The chain recombines TRBV18 with TRBJ2-7; D might be TRBD2 (6 bases). The CDR3 covers 14 residues. Germline V gives CDR1 KGHSH, CDR2 LQKENI. The CDR3 bases are TGTGCCAGCTCCACGGAGGGAAACTCCTACGAGCGGTACTTC. The encoded protein is CASSTEGNSYERYF.

This clonotype is a singleton in its sample. The CDR3 sequence: CASSYYSGTRYEQYF. The CDR3 nucleotides read TGTGCCAGCAGTTACTATTCCGGGACAAGATACGAGCAGTACTTC. The chain uses TRBV6-5 and TRBJ2-5; maybe TRBD1 (6 bases). The J call is doubtful: the DNA matches TRBJ2-7 better. CDR1 MNHEY and CDR2 SVGAGI come from the germline V gene. CDR3 length equals 15 residues.

There are many counts of this clonotype. The chain joins TRBV5-1 to TRBJ2-1, with TRBD2 matching 10 bases. The CDR3 runs 16 residues. Germline loops: CDR1 SGHRS, CDR2 YFSETQ. V lost 2 bases and J lost 7; bases outside the gene matches: 9. The CDR3 sequence is CASSLLLAGGGNEQFF. Here the CDR3 DNA reads TGCGCCAGCAGCTTACTCTTAGCGGGAGGAGGAAATGAGCAGTTCTTC.

The V call is TRBV28, the J call TRBJ2-1, with a possible D match to TRBD2 (6 bases). The CDR3 covers 13 residues. Germline V gene sequence: CDR1 MDHEN, CDR2 SYDVKM. V was cut by 5 bases and J by 7 bases, with 12 bases left in between. CDR3 residues: CASSPTSLNEQFF. The CDR3 DNA reads TGTGCCAGCAGTCCGACTAGTCTGAATGAGCAGTTCTTC.

The J gene is TRBJ2-5, the V gene TRBV4-3; maybe TRBD2 (9 bases). This CDR3 is 18 amino acids long. From germline, CDR1 is LGHNA and CDR2 YSLEER. V was shortened by 2 bases and J by 11 bases, with 30 bases between the two germline ends. CDR3 sequence reads: CASSQRRGGTGPYNEQYF. DNA for the CDR3: TGCGCCAGCAGCCAAAGGCGGGGGGGGACAGGTCCGTACAATGAGCAGTACTTC.

The rearrangement joins TRBV20-1 to TRBJ2-3; possibly TRBD2 for D (5 bases). The ends were cut back, 0 bases at V and 4 bases at J, with 14 bases in the middle. Germline assignment: CDR1 DFQATT and CDR2 SNEGSKA (reference sequence). This CDR3 contains 15 residues. The CDR3 DNA reads TGCAGTGCTAGAGATAGGGCCGGGGTGGCAGATACGCAGTATTTT. It codes for CSARDRAGVADTQYF.

This clonotype was picked up a small number of times. The J gene is TRBJ2-5, the V gene TRBV28, with D perhaps given as TRBD1 or TRBD2 (5 bases each). This CDR3 comprises 14 residues. V was shortened by 4 bases and J by 1 base, with 10 bases between the two germline ends. Germline CDR1 is MDHEN and CDR2 is SYDVKM. The CDR3 here is CASSSLRGQETQYF. CDR3 in DNA: TGTGCCAGCAGTTCCCTGAGGGGCCAAGAGACCCAGTACTTC.

V and J are TRBV6-6 and TRBJ1-3; D uncertain. The V gene's germline CDR1 is MNHNY and CDR2 SVGAGI (reference sequence). Trimming took off 5 bases at V and 1 base at J, with 15 bases between the two ends. CDR3 size: 16 residues. Here the CDR3 reads CASSALVSTSGNTIYF. The DNA of the CDR3 is TGTGCCAGCAGTGCCCTCGTGAGTACATCTGGAAACACCATATATTTT.

This sequence joins TRBV28 and TRBJ2-5; 7 bases are shared with TRBD1. Unmatched junction bases numbered 17, after V lost 5 bases and J lost 11 bases. This CDR3 has 15 amino acids. CDR1 and CDR2 (germline): MDHEN, SYDVKM. CDR3 coding DNA: TGTGCCAGCAGTCCGGCGGACAGGATGAACAATGAGCAGTACTTC. It translates to CASSPADRMNNEQYF.

This clonotype was seen more than once but under ten times. The chain is built from TRBV27 and TRBJ1-1; a possible D gene is TRBD1 (5 bases). Germline CDR1 is MNHEY and CDR2 is SMNVEV (reference sequence). This CDR3 has 16 residues. Deletions cut 6 bases from V and 0 bases from J, with 17 bases between. DNA for the CDR3: TGTGCCAGCAGGCTTTCGACGGGACGCCTGAACACTGAAGCTTTCTTT. Protein product: CASRLSTGRLNTEAFF.

This clonotype was recorded only once. One end of the junction fails to match germline, which may point to a read error. The gene calls are TRBV19 and TRBJ2-1; TRBD1 agrees at 7 bases. CDR1 LNHDA and CDR2 SQIVND come from the germline V gene (reference sequence). This CDR3 spans 15 amino acids. CDR3: CPSSLTGSSYNEQFF. CDR3 in DNA: TGTCCCAGTAGTTTGACAGGGAGCTCCTACAATGAGCAGTTCTTC.

This clonotype was seen a single time. J is TRBJ1-5 and V is TRBV12-3 or TRBV12-4; 7 bases line up with TRBD1. This CDR3 has 16 residues. V lost 5 bases, J lost 5 bases, and 12 bases stayed unmatched. CDR3: CASSPEGAWGHQPQHF. The CDR3 bases are TGTGCCAGCAGTCCAGAGGGGGCTTGGGGACATCAGCCCCAGCATTTT.

This clonotype was recorded a few times. The V and J genes are TRBV28 and TRBJ2-1; tentative D call: TRBD1 (6 bases). The CDR3 runs 18 residues. The V gene lost 7 bases and the J gene lost 0 bases, with 22 bases spanning the gap. CDR1 is MDHEN, CDR2 SYDVKM, per germline. The CDR3 is CASTSLISGTPSYNEQFF. The DNA for the CDR3 is TGTGCCAGCACCTCTTTAATTTCGGGGACACCCTCCTACAATGAGCAGTTCTTC. Looking up the rest from reference TRBV28 and TRBJ2-1 gives the full variable domain: DVKVTQSSRYLVKRTGEKVFLECVQDMDHENMFWYRQDPGLGLRLIYFSYDVKMKEKGDIPEGYSVSREKKERFSLILESASTNQTSMYLCASTSLISGTPSYNEQFFGPGTRLTVL.

This clonotype showed up many times. The V call is TRBV5-1, the J call TRBJ1-5; no firm D call. Deletions cut 2 bases from V and 0 bases from J, with 9 bases between. Germline V gene data show CDR1 as SGHRS and CDR2 as YFSETQ. The CDR3 covers 15 residues. The CDR3 coding sequence is TGCGCCAGCAGCTTAGATGACCCTAGCAATCAGCCCCAGCATTTT. It codes for CASSLDDPSNQPQHF.

This clonotype turned up a few times. The chain combines TRBV29-1 with TRBJ2-3; 7 bases are shared with TRBD1. The CDR3 totals 14 residues. The junction had 2 bases not matched to a gene; V was cut back by 2 bases and J by 0 bases. Germline V CDR1 and CDR2: SQVTM, ANQGSEA. The CDR3 here is CSVERGRSTDTQYF. CDR3 in DNA: TGCAGCGTTGAAAGGGGGCGTAGCACAGATACGCAGTATTTT.